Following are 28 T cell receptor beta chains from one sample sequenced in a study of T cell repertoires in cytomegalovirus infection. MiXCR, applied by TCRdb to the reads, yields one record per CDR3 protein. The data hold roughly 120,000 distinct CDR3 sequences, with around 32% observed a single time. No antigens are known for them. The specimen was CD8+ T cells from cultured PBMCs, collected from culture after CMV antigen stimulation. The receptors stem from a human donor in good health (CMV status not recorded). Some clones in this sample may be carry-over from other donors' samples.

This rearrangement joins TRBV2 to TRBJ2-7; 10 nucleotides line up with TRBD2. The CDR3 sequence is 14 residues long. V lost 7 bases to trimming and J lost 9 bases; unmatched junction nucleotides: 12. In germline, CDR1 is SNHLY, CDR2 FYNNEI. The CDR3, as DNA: TGTGCCAGCAAGCGGGAGGGAAGCAACTTTGGGCAGTACTTC. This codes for CASKREGSNFGQYF.

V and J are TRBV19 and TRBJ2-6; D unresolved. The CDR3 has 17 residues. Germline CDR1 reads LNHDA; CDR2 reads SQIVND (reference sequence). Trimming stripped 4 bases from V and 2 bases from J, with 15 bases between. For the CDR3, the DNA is TGTGCCAGTAGTACTTGGAGAGGAACCCCTGGGGCCAACGTCCTGACTTTC. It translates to CASSTWRGTPGANVLTF. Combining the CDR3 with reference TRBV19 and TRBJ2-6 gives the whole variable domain DGGITQSPKYLFRKEGQNVTLSCEQNLNHDAMYWYRQDPGQGLRLIYYSQIVNDFQKGDIAEGYSVSREKKESFPLTVTSAQKNPTAFYLCASSTWRGTPGANVLTFGAGSRLTVL.

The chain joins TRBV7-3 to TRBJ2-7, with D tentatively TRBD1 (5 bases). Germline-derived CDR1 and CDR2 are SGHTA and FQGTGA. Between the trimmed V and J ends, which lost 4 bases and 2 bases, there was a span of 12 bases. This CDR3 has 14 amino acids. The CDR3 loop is CASSSTTAPYEQYF. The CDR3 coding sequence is TGTGCCAGCAGCTCAACGACAGCTCCCTACGAGCAGTACTTC.

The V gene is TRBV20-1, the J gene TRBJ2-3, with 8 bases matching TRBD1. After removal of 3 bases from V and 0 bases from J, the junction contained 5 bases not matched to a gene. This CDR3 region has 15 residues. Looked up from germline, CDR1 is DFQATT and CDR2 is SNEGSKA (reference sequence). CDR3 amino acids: CSARFRGLSTDTQYF. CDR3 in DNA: TGCAGTGCTAGGTTCAGGGGGCTAAGCACAGATACGCAGTATTTT.

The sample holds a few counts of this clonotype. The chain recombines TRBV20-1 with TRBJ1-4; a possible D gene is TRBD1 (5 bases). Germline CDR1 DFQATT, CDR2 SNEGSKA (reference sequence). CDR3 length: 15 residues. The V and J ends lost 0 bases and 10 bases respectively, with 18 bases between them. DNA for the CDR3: TGCAGTGCTAGAGACGAGGGACGGGTAATTGGAAAACTGTTTTTT. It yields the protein CSARDEGRVIGKLFF.

The CDR3 region is CASIDLGQSSTDTQYF. CDR3 sequence (DNA): TGTGCCAGCATCGATCTCGGACAGTCTAGCACAGATACGCAGTATTTT. The J gene is TRBJ2-3, the V gene TRBV13; D perhaps matches TRBD1 (6 bases). CDR3 length: 16 residues. V was pared by 7 bases and J by 0 bases, with 17 bases between. Germline-derived CDR1 and CDR2 are PRHDT and FYEKMQ (reference sequence).

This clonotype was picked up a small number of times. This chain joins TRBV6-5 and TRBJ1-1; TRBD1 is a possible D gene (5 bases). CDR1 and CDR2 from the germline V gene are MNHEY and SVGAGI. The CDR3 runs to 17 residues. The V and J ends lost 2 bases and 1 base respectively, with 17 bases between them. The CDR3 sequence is CASSYIPPFQGNTEAFF. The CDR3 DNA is TGTGCCAGCAGTTACATCCCACCCTTTCAGGGGAACACTGAAGCTTTCTTT.

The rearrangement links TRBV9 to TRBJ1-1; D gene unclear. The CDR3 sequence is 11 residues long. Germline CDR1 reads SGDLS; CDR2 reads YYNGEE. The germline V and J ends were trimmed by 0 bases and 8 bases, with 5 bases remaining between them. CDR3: CASSVVREAFF. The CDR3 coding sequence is TGTGCCAGCAGCGTAGTCAGAGAAGCTTTCTTT.

DNA of the CDR3: TGTGCCAGCAGCTTAGAAGTCGGGGTCTGGAACACTGAAGCTTTCTTT. Translating gives CASSLEVGVWNTEAFF. The chain carries TRBV7-2 and TRBJ1-1, with D uncertain. With 1 base removed from V and 1 base from J, the gap between germline ends came to 13 bases. The CDR3 has 16 residues. Germline lookup yields CDR1 SGHTA and CDR2 FQGNSA.

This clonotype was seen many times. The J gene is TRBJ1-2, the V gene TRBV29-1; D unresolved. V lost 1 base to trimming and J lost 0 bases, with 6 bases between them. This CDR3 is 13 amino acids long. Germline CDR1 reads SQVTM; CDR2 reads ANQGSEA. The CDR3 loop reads CSVEARSNYGYTF. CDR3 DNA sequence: TGCAGCGTTGAAGCACGGTCTAACTATGGCTACACCTTC. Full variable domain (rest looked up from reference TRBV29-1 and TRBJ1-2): SAVISQKPSRDICQRGTSLTIQCQVDSQVTMMFWYRQQPGQSLTLIATANQGSEATYESGFVIDKFPISRPNLTFSTLTVSNMSPEDSSIYLCSVEARSNYGYTFGSGTRLTVV.

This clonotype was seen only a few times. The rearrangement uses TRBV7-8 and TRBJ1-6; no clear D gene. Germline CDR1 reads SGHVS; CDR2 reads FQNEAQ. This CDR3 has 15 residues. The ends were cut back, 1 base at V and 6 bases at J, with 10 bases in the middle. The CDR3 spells CASSLEFMSNSPLHF. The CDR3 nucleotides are TGTGCCAGCAGCTTAGAATTCATGTCTAATTCACCCCTCCACTTT.

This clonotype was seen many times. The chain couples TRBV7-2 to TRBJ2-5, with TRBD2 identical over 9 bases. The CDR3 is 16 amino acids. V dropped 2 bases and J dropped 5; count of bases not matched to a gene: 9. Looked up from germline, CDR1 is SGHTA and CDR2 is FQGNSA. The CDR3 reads CASSLNSGGIMETQYF. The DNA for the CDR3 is TGTGCCAGCAGCTTAAACAGCGGGGGGATCATGGAGACCCAGTACTTC. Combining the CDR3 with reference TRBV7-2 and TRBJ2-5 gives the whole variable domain GAGVSQSPSNKVTEKGKDVELRCDPISGHTALYWYRQSLGQGLEFLIYFQGNSAPDKSGLPSDRFSAERTGGSVSTLTIQRTQQEDSAVYLCASSLNSGGIMETQYFGPGTRLLVL.

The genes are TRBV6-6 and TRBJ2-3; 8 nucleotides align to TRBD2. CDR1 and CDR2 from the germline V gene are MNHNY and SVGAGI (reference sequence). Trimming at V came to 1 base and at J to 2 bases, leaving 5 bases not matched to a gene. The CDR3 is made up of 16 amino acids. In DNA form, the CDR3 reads TGTGCCAGCAGTTACTGGGCGGGGGGCGTCACAGATACGCAGTATTTT. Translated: CASSYWAGGVTDTQYF.

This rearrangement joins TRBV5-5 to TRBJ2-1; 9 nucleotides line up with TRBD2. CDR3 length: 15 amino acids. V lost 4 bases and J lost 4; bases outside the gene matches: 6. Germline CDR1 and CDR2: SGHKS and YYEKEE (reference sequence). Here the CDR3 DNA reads TGTGCCAGCAGCCTTACTAGCGGGTTGTACAATGAGCAGTTCTTC. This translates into CASSLTSGLYNEQFF.

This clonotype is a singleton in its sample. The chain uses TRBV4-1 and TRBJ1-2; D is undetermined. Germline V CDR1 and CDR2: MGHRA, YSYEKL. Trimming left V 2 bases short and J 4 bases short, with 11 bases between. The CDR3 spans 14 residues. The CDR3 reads CASSQFQGSYGYTF. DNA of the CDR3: TGCGCCAGCAGCCAATTTCAAGGAAGCTATGGCTACACCTTC.

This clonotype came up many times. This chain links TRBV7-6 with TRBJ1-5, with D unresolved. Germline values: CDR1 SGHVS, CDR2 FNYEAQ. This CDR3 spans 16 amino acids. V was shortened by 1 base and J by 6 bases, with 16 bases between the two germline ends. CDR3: CASSLGEAGGGQPQHF. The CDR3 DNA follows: TGTGCCAGCAGCTTAGGGGAGGCGGGCGGCGGTCAGCCCCAGCATTTT.

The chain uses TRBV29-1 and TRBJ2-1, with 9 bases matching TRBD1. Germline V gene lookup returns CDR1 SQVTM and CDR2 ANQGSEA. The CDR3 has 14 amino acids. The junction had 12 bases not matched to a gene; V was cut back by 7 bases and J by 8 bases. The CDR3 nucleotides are TGCAGCGCCGAAAGGAGACAGGGGGGTCATGAGCAGTTCTTC. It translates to CSAERRQGGHEQFF.

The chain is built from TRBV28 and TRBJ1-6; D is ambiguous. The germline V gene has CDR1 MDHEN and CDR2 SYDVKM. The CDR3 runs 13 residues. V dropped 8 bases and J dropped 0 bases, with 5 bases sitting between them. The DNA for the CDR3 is TGTGCCAGCGTCTTCTCCTATAATTCACCCCTCCACTTT. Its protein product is CASVFSYNSPLHF.

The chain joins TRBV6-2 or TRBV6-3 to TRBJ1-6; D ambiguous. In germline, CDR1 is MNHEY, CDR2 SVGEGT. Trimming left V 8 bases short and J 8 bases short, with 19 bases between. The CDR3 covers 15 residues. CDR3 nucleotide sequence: TGTGCCAGCGGGCCGAACGGGGAGTATGATTCACCCCTCCACTTT. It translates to CASGPNGEYDSPLHF.

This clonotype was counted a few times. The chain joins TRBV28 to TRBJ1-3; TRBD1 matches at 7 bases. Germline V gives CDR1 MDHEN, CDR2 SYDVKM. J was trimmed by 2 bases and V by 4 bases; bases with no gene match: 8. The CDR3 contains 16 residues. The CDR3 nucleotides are TGTGCCAGCAGTTCCACAGGGGTGGGCGCTGGAAACACCATATATTTT. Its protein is CASSSTGVGAGNTIYF.

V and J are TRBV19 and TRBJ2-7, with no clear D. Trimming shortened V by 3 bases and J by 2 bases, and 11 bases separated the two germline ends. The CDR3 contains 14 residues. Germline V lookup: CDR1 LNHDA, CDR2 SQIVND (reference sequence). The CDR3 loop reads CASSIPDLTYEQYF. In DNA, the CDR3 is TGTGCCAGTAGTATCCCGGACCTCACCTACGAGCAGTACTTC.

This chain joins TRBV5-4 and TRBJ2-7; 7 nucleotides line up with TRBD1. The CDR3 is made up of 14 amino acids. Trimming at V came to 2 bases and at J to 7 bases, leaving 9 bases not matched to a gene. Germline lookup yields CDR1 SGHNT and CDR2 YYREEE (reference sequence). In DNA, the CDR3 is TGTGCCAGCAGCTTTCTCGGACAGGTACCGGAGCAGTACTTC. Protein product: CASSFLGQVPEQYF.

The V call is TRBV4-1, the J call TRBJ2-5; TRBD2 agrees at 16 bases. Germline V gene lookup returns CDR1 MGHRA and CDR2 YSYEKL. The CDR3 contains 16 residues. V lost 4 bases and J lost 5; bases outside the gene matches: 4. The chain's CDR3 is CASSPGLAGGPETQYF. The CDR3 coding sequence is TGCGCCAGCAGCCCGGGACTAGCGGGGGGGCCTGAGACCCAGTACTTC.

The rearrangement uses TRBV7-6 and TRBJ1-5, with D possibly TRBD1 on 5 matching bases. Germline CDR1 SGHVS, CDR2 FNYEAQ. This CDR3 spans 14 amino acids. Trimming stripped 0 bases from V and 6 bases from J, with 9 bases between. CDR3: CASSLAHGTQPQHF. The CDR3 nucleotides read TGTGCCAGCAGCTTAGCGCACGGGACTCAGCCCCAGCATTTT. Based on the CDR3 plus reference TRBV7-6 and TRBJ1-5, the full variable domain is GAGVSQSPRYKVTKRGQDVALRCDPISGHVSLYWYRQALGQGPEFLTYFNYEAQQDKSGLPNDRFSAERPEGSISTLTIQRTEQRDSAMYRCASSLAHGTQPQHFGDGTRLSIL.

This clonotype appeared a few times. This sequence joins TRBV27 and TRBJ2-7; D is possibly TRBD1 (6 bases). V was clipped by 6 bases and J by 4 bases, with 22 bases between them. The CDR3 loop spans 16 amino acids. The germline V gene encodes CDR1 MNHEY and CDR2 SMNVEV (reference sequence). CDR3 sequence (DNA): TGTGCCAGCAGCCCCTGGGTGGGGGCGGTTAGGTACGAGCAGTACTTC. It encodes CASSPWVGAVRYEQYF.

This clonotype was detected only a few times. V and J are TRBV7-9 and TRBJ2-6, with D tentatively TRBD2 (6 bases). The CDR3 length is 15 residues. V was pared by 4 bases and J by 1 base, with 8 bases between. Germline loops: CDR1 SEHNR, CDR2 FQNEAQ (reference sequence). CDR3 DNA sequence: TGTGCCAGCAGCTCGGACTATTCTGGGGCCAACGTCCTGACTTTC. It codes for CASSSDYSGANVLTF.

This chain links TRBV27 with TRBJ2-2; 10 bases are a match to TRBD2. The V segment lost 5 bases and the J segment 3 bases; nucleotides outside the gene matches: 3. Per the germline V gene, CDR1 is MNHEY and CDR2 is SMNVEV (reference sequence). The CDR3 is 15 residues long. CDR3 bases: TGTGCCAGCAGTATAGCGGGGGGAGACACCGGGGAGCTGTTTTTT. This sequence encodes CASSIAGGDTGELFF.

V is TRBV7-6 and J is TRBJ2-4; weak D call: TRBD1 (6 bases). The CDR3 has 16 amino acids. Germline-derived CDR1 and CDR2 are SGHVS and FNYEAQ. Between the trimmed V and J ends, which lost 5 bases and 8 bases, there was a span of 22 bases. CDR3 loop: CASSPGVGDTGDIQYF. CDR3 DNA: TGTGCCAGCAGCCCCGGCGTCGGGGACACCGGGGACATTCAGTACTTC.